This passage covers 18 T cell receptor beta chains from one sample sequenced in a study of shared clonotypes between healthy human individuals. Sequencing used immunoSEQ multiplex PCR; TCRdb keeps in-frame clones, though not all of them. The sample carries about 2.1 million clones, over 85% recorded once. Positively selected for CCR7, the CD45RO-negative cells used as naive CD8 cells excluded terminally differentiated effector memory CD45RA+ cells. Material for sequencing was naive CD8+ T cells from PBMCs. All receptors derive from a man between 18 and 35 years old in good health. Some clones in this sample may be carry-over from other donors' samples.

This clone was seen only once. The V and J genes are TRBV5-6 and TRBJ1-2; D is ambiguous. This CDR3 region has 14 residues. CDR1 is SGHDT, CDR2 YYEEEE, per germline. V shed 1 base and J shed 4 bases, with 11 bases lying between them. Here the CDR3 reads CASSLNVFGYGYTF. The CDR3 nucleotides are TGTGCCAGCAGCTTGAACGTGTTTGGCTATGGCTACACCTTC.

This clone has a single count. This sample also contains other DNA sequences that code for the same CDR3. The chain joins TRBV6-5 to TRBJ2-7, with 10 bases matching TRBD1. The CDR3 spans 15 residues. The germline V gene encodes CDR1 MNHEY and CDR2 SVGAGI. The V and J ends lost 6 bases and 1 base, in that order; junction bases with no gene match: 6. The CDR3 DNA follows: TGTGCCAGCAGCCCAGGACAGGGGGTATCCTACGAGCAGTACTTC. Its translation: CASSPGQGVSYEQYF.

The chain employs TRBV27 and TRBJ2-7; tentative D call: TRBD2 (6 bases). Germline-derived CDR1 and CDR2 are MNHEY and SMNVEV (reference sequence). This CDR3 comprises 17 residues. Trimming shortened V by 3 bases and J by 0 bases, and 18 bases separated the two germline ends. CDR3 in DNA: TGTGCCAGCAGTTTCCAGCTAGGGACTGCCATCTCCTACGAGCAGTACTTC. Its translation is CASSFQLGTAISYEQYF.

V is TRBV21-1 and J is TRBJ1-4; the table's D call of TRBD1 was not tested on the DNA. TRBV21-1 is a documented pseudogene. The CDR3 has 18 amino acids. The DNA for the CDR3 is TGTGCCAGCAGCAAAGTAGGACAGGGGGACCCTGAGGATGAAAAACTGTTTTTT. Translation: CASSKVGQGDPEDEKLFF.

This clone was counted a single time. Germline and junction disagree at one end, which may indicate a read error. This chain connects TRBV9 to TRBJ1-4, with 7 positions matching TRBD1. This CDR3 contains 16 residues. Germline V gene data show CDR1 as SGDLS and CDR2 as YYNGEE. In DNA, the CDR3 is TGTGCCAGCAGTGTAGGGGACAGAGGGTCTAATGAAAAACTGTTTTTT. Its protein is CASSVGDRGSNEKLFF.

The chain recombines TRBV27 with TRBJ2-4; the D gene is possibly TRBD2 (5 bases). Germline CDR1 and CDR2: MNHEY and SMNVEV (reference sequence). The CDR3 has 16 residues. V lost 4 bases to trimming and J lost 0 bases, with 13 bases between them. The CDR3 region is CASSSWRHLAKNIQYF. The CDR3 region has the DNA TGTGCCAGCAGTTCATGGAGGCACCTAGCCAAAAACATTCAGTACTTC.

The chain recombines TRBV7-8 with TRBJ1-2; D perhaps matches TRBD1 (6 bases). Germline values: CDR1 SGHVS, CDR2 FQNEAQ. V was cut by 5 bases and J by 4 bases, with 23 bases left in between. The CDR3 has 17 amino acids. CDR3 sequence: CASSDDARAGGVYGYTF. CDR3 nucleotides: TGTGCCAGCAGCGACGATGCCCGAGCGGGGGGCGTCTATGGCTACACCTTC.

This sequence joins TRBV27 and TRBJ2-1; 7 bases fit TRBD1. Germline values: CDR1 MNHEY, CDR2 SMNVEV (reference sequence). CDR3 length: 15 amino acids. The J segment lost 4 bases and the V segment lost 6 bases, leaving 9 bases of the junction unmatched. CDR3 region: CASREQGPQYNEQFF. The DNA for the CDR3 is TGTGCCAGCAGGGAACAGGGGCCCCAATACAATGAGCAGTTCTTC.

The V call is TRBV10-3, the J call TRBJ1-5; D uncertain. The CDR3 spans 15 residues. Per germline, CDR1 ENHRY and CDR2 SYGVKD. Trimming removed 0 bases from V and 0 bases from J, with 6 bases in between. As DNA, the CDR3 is TGTGCCATCAGTGAGTCTGAAGGTAGCAATCAGCCCCAGCATTTT. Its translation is CAISESEGSNQPQHF.

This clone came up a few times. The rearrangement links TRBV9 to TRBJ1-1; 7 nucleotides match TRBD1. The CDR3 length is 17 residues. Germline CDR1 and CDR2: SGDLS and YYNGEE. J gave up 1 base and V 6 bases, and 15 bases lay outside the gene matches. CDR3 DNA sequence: TGTGCCAGCACCCTCGGGTCGACAGGGTTAGAGAACACTGAAGCTTTCTTT. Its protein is CASTLGSTGLENTEAFF.

The CDR3 bases are TGCAGCGTCGGGGGACAGGTCTCCTACGAGCAGTACTTC. It yields the protein CSVGGQVSYEQYF. The chain couples TRBV29-1 to TRBJ2-7, with TRBD1 matching over 8 bases. CDR3 size: 13 residues. V was pared by 6 bases and J by 0 bases, with 4 bases of the junction left unmatched. Germline V lookup: CDR1 SQVTM, CDR2 ANQGSEA.

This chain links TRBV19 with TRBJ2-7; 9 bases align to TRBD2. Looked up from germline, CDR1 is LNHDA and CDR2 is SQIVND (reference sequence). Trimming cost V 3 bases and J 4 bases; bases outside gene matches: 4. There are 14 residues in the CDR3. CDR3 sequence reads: CASSITREGYEQYF. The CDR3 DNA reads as TGTGCCAGTAGTATTACGCGGGAGGGTTACGAGCAGTACTTC.

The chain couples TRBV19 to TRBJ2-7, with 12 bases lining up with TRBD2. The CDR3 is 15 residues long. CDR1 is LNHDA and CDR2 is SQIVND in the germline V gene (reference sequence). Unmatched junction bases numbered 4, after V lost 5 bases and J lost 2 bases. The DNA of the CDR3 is TGTGCCAGTAGTGCAAGACTAGCGGGAGCCTACGAGCAGTACTTC. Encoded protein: CASSARLAGAYEQYF.

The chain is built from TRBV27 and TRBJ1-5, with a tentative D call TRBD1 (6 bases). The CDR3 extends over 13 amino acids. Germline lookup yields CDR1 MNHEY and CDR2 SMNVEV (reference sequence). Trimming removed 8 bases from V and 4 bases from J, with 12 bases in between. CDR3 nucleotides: TGTGCCAGCCAAGGGGGGGGGAATCAGCCCCAGCATTTT. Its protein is CASQGGGNQPQHF.

The CDR3 nucleotides are TGTGCCAGCAGTCAAACTACTCGACTTTTTAGCTCCTACGAGCAGTACTTC. Its translation: CASSQTTRLFSSYEQYF. This sequence joins TRBV7-2 and TRBJ2-7; D gene ambiguous. There are 17 residues in the CDR3. Germline V lookup: CDR1 SGHTA, CDR2 FQGNSA. V was cut by 6 bases and J by 0 bases, with 21 bases left in between. Together with reference TRBV7-2 and TRBJ2-7, the CDR3 gives the full variable domain: GAGVSQSPSNKVTEKGKDVELRCDPISGHTALYWYRQSLGQGLEFLIYFQGNSAPDKSGLPSDRFSAERTGGSVSTLTIQRTQQEDSAVYLCASSQTTRLFSSYEQYFGPGTRLTVT.

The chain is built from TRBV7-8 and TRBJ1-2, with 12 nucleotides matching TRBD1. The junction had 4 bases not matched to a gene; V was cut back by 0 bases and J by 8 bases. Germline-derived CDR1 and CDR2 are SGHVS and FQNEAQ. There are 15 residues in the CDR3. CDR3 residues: CASSLAGQGAPGYTF. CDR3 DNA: TGTGCCAGCAGCTTAGCGGGACAGGGGGCGCCGGGCTACACCTTC.

The CDR3 here is CASSVEGRDGTDTQYF. CDR3 coding DNA: TGTGCCAGCAGCGTAGAAGGGCGGGACGGGACAGATACGCAGTATTTT. The rearrangement joins TRBV9 to TRBJ2-3, with a tentative D call TRBD2 (6 bases). V was shortened by 0 bases and J by 3 bases, with 14 bases between the two germline ends. This CDR3 region has 16 residues. Germline CDR1 and CDR2: SGDLS and YYNGEE.

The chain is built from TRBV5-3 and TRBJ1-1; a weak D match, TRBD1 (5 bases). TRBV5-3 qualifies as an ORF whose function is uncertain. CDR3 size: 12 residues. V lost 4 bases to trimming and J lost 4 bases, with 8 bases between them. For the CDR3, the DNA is TGTGCCAGAAGCATAGGGGCCACTGAAGCTTTCTTT. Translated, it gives CARSIGATEAFF.